This T cell receptor (beta chain) was identified during a study of blood T cell repertoires in COVID-19 (dated by TCRdb to about 2020). Concerning the study at large: Samples covering the acute and convalescent phases of COVID-19 were provided by collaborators in the United States, Italy and Spain. The samples were drawn from two sources: the first 160 participants of the ongoing ImmuneRACE study, and some 1,300 subjects contributed by 6 global collaborators. The material from the prospective study consisted of cDNA or gDNA derived from T cells, B-cell-depleted T cells, or PBMCs. HLA class I and class II types, where available, came from metadata supplied by the sample provider rather than from assay-based typing. Deeply sampled blood TCRbeta repertoires from subjects exposed to, actively infected with, or recovered from COVID-19 were included in the dataset. Nearly every sample came with metadata listing a de-identified subject ID, COVID-19 status, age in years and sex. The repertoires were released in a freely available public database meant as a resource for research on the immune response to SARS-CoV-2. Findings and caveats that apply to the study as a whole: The amount of clinical and demographic metadata varied by source and participant and was provided uncurated.

For this clone: The antigen it recognizes is unknown. No per-base quality is available; no much larger clone lies one base away.

TCRbeta CDR3 regions were amplified from genomic DNA using the immunoSEQ Assay, a bias-controlled multiplex PCR. On the study's bioinformatics: Nucleated cell counts per sample were estimated from amplification of reference gene primers within the assay. To quantify the absolute abundance of each unique TCRbeta CDR3 rearrangement, sequence reads were collapsed and filtered. For each sample, productive Simpson clonality was calculated as the square root of Simpson's diversity index across productive rearrangements. Not all clones reach the TCRdb copy of this immuneACCESS table, which keeps in-frame sequences only. Checked studies attribute under half of the gap to unresolved V genes and leave the rest unexplained. Clone size and V and J calls were adopted from that table, with D and trimming inferred from the DNA. A total of around 150,000 clones appear in this sample, approximately 82% of them only once. The ten largest clones add up to about 10% of the sample.

Another Seattle source contributed samples from volunteer blood donors who had recovered from COVID-19. Collaborating institutions collected whole blood in K2EDTA tubes following their own protocols. For TCRbeta analysis, collaborators shipped samples in one of three forms: frozen whole blood, isolated PBMCs, or DNA extracted from either of those sample types. The germline V gene specifies SNHLY as CDR1 and FYNNEI as CDR2. The junction carries 11 bases between V and J, which are trimmed by 4 bases and 5 bases respectively. There are 13 amino acids in the CDR3, from cysteine to phenylalanine inclusive. The sequence is cut down to CDR3 DNA, 39 bases in frame from base 1.

This TCR was recovered from a man in his 60s who had recovered from COVID-19. The sequence is built from TRBV2 and TRBJ1-1; the D gene cannot be resolved reliably. Sequenced: peripheral blood. The CDR3 corresponds to CASSVLSGTEAFF. The DNA sequence is given as TGTGCCAGCAGTGTGCTTTCCGGGACTGAAGCTTTCTTT.